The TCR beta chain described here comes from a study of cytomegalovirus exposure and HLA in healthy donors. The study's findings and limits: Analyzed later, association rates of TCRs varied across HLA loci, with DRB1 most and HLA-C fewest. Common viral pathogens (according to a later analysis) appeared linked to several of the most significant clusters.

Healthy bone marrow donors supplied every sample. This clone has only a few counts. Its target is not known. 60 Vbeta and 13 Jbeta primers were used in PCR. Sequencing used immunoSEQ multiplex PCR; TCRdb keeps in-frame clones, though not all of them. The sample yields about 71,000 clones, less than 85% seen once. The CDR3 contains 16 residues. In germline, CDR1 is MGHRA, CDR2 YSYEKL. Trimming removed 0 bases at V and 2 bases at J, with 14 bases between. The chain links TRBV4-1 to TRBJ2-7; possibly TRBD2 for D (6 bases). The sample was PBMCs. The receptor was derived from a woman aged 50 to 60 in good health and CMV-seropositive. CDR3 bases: TGCGCCAGCAGCCAAGATTGGGCTAGCGTACCCTACGAGCAGTACTTC. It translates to CASSQDWASVPYEQYF.